Given below is one TCR beta chain in context. This sample stems from a study of blood T cell repertoires in COVID-19. The protocol was immunoSEQ multiplex PCR, while the TCRdb copy is restricted to in-frame clones and leaves out a portion. The sample includes 97,000 or so clones, 60% to 80% seen only once; the top ten take about 9.3%. The CDR3 extends over 13 amino acids. V dropped 5 bases and J dropped 8 bases, with 12 bases sitting between them. Germline V gives CDR1 SGHNT, CDR2 YENEEA. The source material was peripheral blood. The V call is TRBV11-3, the J call TRBJ2-2; possible D gene TRBD1, 6 bases. The TCR sequence derives from a man between 60 and 75 years old with active or convalescent COVID-19. CDR3 sequence: CASSHEGGGELFF. The CDR3 DNA reads as TGTGCCAGCAGCCACGAAGGGGGTGGGGAGCTGTTTTTT.